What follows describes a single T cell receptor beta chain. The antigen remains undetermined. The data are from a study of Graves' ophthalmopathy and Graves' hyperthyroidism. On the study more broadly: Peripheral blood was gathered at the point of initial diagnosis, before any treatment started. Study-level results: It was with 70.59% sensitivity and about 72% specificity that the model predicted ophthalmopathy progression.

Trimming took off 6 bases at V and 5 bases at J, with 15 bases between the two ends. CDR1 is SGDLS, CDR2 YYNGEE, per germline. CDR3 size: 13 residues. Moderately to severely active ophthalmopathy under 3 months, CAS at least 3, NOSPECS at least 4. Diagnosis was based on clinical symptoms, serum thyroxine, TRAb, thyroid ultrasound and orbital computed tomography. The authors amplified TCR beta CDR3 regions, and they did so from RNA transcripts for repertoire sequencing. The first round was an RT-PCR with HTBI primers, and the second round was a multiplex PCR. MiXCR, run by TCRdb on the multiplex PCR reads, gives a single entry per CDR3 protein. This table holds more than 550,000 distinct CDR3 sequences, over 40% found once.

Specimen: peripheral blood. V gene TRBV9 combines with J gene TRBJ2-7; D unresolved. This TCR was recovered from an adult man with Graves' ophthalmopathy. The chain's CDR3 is CASNEDLGHEQYF. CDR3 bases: TGTGCCAGCAACGAGGACCTGGGCCACGAGCAGTACTTC.